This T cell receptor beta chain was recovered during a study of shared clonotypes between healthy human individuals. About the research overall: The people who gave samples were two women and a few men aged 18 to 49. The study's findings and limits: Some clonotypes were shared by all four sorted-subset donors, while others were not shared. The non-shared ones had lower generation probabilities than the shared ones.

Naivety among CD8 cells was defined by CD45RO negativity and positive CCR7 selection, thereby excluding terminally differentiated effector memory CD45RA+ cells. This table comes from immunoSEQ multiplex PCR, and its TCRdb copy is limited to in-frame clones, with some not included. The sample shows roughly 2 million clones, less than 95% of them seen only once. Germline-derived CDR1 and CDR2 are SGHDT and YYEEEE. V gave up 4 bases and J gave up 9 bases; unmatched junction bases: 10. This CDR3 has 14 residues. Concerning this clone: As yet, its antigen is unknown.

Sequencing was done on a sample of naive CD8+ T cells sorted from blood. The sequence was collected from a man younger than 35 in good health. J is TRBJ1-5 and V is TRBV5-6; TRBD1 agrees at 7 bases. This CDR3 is CASSLGTASWPQHF. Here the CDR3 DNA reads TGTGCCAGCAGCCTGGGGACAGCCTCATGGCCCCAGCATTTT.